Described below is a single T cell receptor beta chain sequence and its context. Using immunoSEQ multiplex PCR, the repertoire was profiled, and TCRdb retains in-frame clones only, with some absent. In the table there are 150,000 to 200,000 clones, roughly 84% of which are singletons. V was trimmed by 5 bases and J by 2 bases, leaving 12 bases between them. The germline CDR1 and CDR2 sequences are LNHDA and SQIVND (reference sequence). The CDR3 spans 15 residues. The donors formed part of the approximately 110-subject validation cohort, distinct from the roughly 670-subject first cohort. This specimen belongs to a study of cytomegalovirus exposure and HLA in healthy donors. At the level of the study: It was reported in a later analysis that the 120 or so validation repertoires used the same platform as the approximately 670 first-cohort repertoires.

The V and J genes are TRBV19 and TRBJ2-2, with TRBD1 as a possible D gene (5 bases). Sample: PBMCs. This receptor was identified in a woman aged 25-40 years in good health and CMV-seropositive. The CDR3: CASSLPQGNTGELFF. The CDR3, as DNA: TGTGCCAGTAGTCTCCCCCAGGGCAACACCGGGGAGCTGTTTTTT.